The rows below give T cell receptor beta chains drawn from one sample of a study of cytomegalovirus exposure and HLA in healthy donors. Data came from immunoSEQ multiplex PCR; TCRdb stores just in-frame clones and leaves some out. The table lists around 130,000 clones, about three quarters of them singletons. What was sequenced was PBMCs. The receptor source for this set is a man in his forties in good health and CMV-seropositive. CDR3s include the opening cysteine and the closing phenylalanine or tryptophan. A D gene is named only where the DNA matches it firmly. Clone size appears in some rows only: once, few, many, or a class for an expanded clone.

d_call clone_size cdr3_length j_call v_call cdr3_nt cdr3_aa
NA NA 15 TRBJ2-7 TRBV6-5 TGTGCCAGCAGTTACTCATTGGAGGGCTCCTACGAGCAGTACTTC CASSYSLEGSYEQYF
TRBD2 NA 13 TRBJ2-5 TRBV29-1 TGCAGCGTGGGGGGGACCGGTGGGGAGACCCAGTACTTC CSVGGTGGETQYF
NA NA 12 TRBJ1-1 TRBV5-8 TGTGCCAGCAAAAGAGGACGGGGTGAAGCTTTCTTT CASKRGRGEAFF
TRBD1 NA 15 TRBJ1-6 TRBV19 TGTGCCAGTACCACGTTCGGACAGGGCAGCTCACCCCTCCACTTT CASTTFGQGSSPLHF
TRBD2 NA 15 TRBJ2-7 TRBV28 TGTGCCAGCAGTTTAGTACTAGCGGGAGTAGGCGAGCAGTACTTC CASSLVLAGVGEQYF
NA NA 15 TRBJ2-3 TRBV12-5 TGTGCTAGTGGTTTGGTACTTGGGCCCACAGATACGCAGTATTTT CASGLVLGPTDTQYF
TRBD1 NA 15 TRBJ1-4 TRBV30 TGTGCCTGGAGTTTGGGACAGAAGTCAAATGAAAAACTGTTTTTT CAWSLGQKSNEKLFF
NA NA 13 TRBJ2-7 TRBV10-2 TGCGCCAGCAGTCAACCGGCGGGGTACGAGCAGTACTTC CASSQPAGYEQYF
NA NA 15 TRBJ2-7 TRBV18 TGTGCCAGCTCACCACCGGCGGGGGCTCAGTACGAGCAGTACTTC CASSPPAGAQYEQYF
TRBD1 NA 16 TRBJ2-3 TRBV7-9 TGTGCCAGCAGCCCAGAGGGGACAGCGCCAGGGAGTGCGCAGTATTTT CASSPEGTAPGSAQYF
TRBD1 NA 16 TRBJ2-7 TRBV28 TGTGCCAGCAGTTTGTTCCCAACACAGGGGGCCTACGAGCAGTACTTC CASSLFPTQGAYEQYF
TRBD1 NA 15 TRBJ1-6 TRBV5-1 TGCGCCAGCAAGGCCTTGGACAGGGGGAATTCACCCCTCCACTTT CASKALDRGNSPLHF
TRBD1 NA 17 TRBJ2-3 TRBV5-4 TGTGCCAGCAGCTTGGGGCCAGACAGGGGATGGGCAGATACGCAGTATTTT CASSLGPDRGWADTQYF
TRBD1 NA 14 TRBJ1-1 TRBV19 TGTGCCAGTAGTCTCTACGACAGGGGGAGTGAAGCTTTCTTT CASSLYDRGSEAFF
NA NA 15 TRBJ2-2 TRBV19 TGTGCCAGTAAGGCCGGCGGGATCCACACCGGGGAGCTGTTTTTT CASKAGGIHTGELFF
TRBD2 NA 14 TRBJ2-7 TRBV27 TGTGCCAGCAGTTTAGGCGGGAGGGCTGACGAGCAGTACTTC CASSLGGRADEQYF
NA NA 17 TRBJ2-3 TRBV9 TGTGCCAGCAGCCCCCATCGTGGCAGGGGTAGCACAGATACGCAGTATTTT CASSPHRGRGSTDTQYF
TRBD1 NA 13 TRBJ2-3 TRBV6-6 TGTGCCACAGGGGGTTCTTCCACAGATACGCAGTATTTT CATGGSSTDTQYF
NA NA 12 TRBJ1-2 TRBV5-1 TGCGCCAGCAGCTCCCAGAGGTATGGCTACACCTTC CASSSQRYGYTF
NA NA 16 TRBJ2-3 TRBV7-9 TGTGCCAGCAGCTTAGGCAACGAGGGGGTCACAGATACGCAGTATTTT CASSLGNEGVTDTQYF
TRBD1 NA 19 TRBJ1-5 TRBV23-1 TGCGCCAGCAGTCAATACATCCAGGGGGCTGATTATAGCAATCAGCCCCAGCATTTT CASSQYIQGADYSNQPQHF
TRBD1 NA 15 TRBJ1-6 TRBV2 TGTGCCAGCAGTTCCCAGGGACAGGGAAATTCACCCCTCCACTTT CASSSQGQGNSPLHF
TRBD1 NA 14 TRBJ2-7 TRBV11-1 TGTGCCAGCAGCTTGGGACAGGGGCGTTACGAGCAGTACTTC CASSLGQGRYEQYF
NA NA 13 TRBJ2-2 TRBV2 TGTGCCAGCACTATAGCCCGTGCCGGGGAGCTGTTTTTT CASTIARAGELFF
TRBD1 NA 14 TRBJ2-1 TRBV2 TGTGCCAGATGGGAACAGGGGGCAGGCGATGAGCAGTTCTTC CARWEQGAGDEQFF
TRBD1 NA 17 TRBJ1-1 TRBV19 TGTGCCAGTAGTATTAGGTTCGGGACAGGGCAGAACACTGAAGCTTTCTTT CASSIRFGTGQNTEAFF
NA NA 13 TRBJ1-1 TRBV9 TGTGCCAGCAACAGAGGGTCGAACACTGAAGCTTTCTTT CASNRGSNTEAFF
TRBD1 few 13 TRBJ2-2 TRBV7-8 TGTGCCAGCAGCTTTGACAGGGCCGGGGAGCTGTTTTTT CASSFDRAGELFF
TRBD1 NA 14 TRBJ1-1 TRBV6-5 TGTGCCAGCAGCCTAGCAGGGGGAAACACTGAAGCTTTCTTT CASSLAGGNTEAFF
NA NA 14 TRBJ1-1 TRBV23-1 TGCGCCAGCAGTCAATCAAACAACGGGGCTGAAGCTTTCTTT CASSQSNNGAEAFF
TRBD2 NA 15 TRBJ2-7 TRBV11-2 TGTGCCAGCAGGGATTTAGCGGGAGCCTACTACGAGCAGTACTTC CASRDLAGAYYEQYF
TRBD2 NA 14 TRBJ2-1 TRBV5-1 TGCGCCAGCCACACCCTAGCGGGAGCCAATGAGCAGTTCTTC CASHTLAGANEQFF
NA NA 21 TRBJ1-5 TRBV4-1 TGCGCCAGCAGCCAAGAAGGGCGTGGCCGGGACATTACATTTAGCAATCAGCCCCAGCATTTT CASSQEGRGRDITFSNQPQHF
NA few 14 TRBJ1-6 TRBV28 TGTGCCAGCAGTTTAGGGCAGGGTAATTCACCCCTCCACTTT CASSLGQGNSPLHF
NA NA 12 TRBJ2-3 TRBV5-1 TGCGCCAGCTGGACTGGCACAGATACGCAGTATTTT CASWTGTDTQYF
NA NA 11 TRBJ2-1 TRBV20-1 TGCAGTGCGAAGCGGGACAATGAGCAGTTCTTC CSAKRDNEQFF
TRBD1 NA 20 TRBJ1-5 TRBV2 TGTGCCAGCAGTGGGTCTGTGGACAGGGGGCTGAGGATAAGCAATCAGCCCCAGCATTTT CASSGSVDRGLRISNQPQHF
NA few 14 TRBJ1-2 TRBV5-6 TGTGCCAGCAGCTTACTACAGGGTCTCTATGGCTACACCTTC CASSLLQGLYGYTF
TRBD2 once 14 TRBJ2-7 TRBV5-1 TGCGCCAGCAACGATCTTAGCGGGAGTGACGAGCAGTACTTC CASNDLSGSDEQYF
TRBD1 NA 15 TRBJ2-4 TRBV5-1 TGCGCCAGCAGCCAACCGACAGGGTCGGGAAACATTCAGTACTTC CASSQPTGSGNIQYF
NA NA 15 TRBJ2-5 TRBV7-2 TGTGCCAGCAGCTTACAAATGGGCACTCAAGAGACCCAGTACTTC CASSLQMGTQETQYF